Shown below are 24 T cell receptor beta chains from a single sample sequenced in a study of T cell repertoires in cytomegalovirus infection. TCRdb reprocessed the reads with MiXCR, giving one entry per CDR3 protein. Among 630,000 or so distinct CDR3 sequences, roughly 26% were seen once, and the ten largest hold 8%. Material: CD8+ T cells from PBMCs. The receptors were sampled from a human donor in good health (CMV status not recorded). Some clones in this sample may be carry-over from other donors' samples.

At least ten counts were recorded for this clonotype. The V gene is TRBV19, the J gene TRBJ2-1; D is possibly TRBD1 (5 bases). Germline V lookup: CDR1 LNHDA, CDR2 SQIVND (reference sequence). V lost 2 bases and J lost 8, with 10 bases in between. The CDR3 is 13 amino acids. The CDR3 region has the DNA TGTGCCAGTAGTATACAGGGTAGTGATGAGCAGTTCTTC. Protein: CASSIQGSDEQFF.

This chain joins TRBV20-1 and TRBJ2-7; perhaps D is TRBD1 or TRBD2 (5 bases each). V was clipped by 2 bases and J by 6 bases, with 8 bases between them. The length of the CDR3 is 11 residues. Looked up from germline, CDR1 is DFQATT and CDR2 is SNEGSKA (reference sequence). This chain's CDR3 is CSARSGAEQYV. The CDR3 DNA sequence: TGCAGTGCTAGATCCGGGGCCGAGCAGTACGTC.

V and J are TRBV5-4 and TRBJ2-1; the D is unclear. The germline V gene encodes CDR1 SGHNT and CDR2 YYREEE (reference sequence). V shed 3 bases and J shed 9 bases, with 19 bases lying between them. This CDR3 is built from 15 residues. The CDR3 DNA reads as TGTGCCAGCAGCTCTGCCTCAGTAGTGCTCATTGAGCAGTTCTTC. This encodes CASSSASVVLIEQFF. Together with reference TRBV5-4 and TRBJ2-1, the CDR3 gives the full variable domain: ETGVTQSPTHLIKTRGQQVTLRCSSQSGHNTVSWYQQALGQGPQFIFQYYREEENGRGNFPPRFSGLQFPNYSSELNVNALELDDSALYLCASSSASVVLIEQFFGPGTRLTVL.

The chain links TRBV5-1 to TRBJ2-1, with 12 positions matching TRBD1. This CDR3 is built from 16 residues. Unmatched junction bases numbered 6, after V lost 0 bases and J lost 8 bases. Germline V lookup: CDR1 SGHRS, CDR2 YFSETQ. CDR3 protein: CASSLEGQGALDEQFF. In DNA form, the CDR3 reads TGCGCCAGCAGCTTGGAGGGACAGGGGGCGCTGGATGAGCAGTTCTTC.

The chain carries TRBV28 and TRBJ2-4; D is possibly TRBD1 or TRBD2 (6 bases each). Germline V gene lookup returns CDR1 MDHEN and CDR2 SYDVKM. The CDR3 is made up of 11 amino acids. CDR3 in DNA: TGTGCGGGGGGCGGACGGGACATTCAGTACTTC. Amino acid sequence: CAGGGRDIQYF.

The chain joins TRBV27 to TRBJ2-5; tentatively, D is TRBD2 (7 bases). Germline assignment: CDR1 MNHEY and CDR2 SMNVEV (reference sequence). V lost 0 bases and J lost 4, with 12 bases in between. The CDR3 has 15 amino acids. In DNA form, the CDR3 reads TGTGCCAGCAGTTTATCACGGGGGGCAGGAGAGACCCAGTACTTC. Amino acid sequence: CASSLSRGAGETQYF.

This chain joins TRBV7-9 and TRBJ2-2, with 8 bases aligning to TRBD1. This CDR3 has 15 residues. In germline, CDR1 is SEHNR, CDR2 FQNEAQ (reference sequence). V was pared by 6 bases and J by 9 bases, with 12 bases of the junction left unmatched. CDR3 protein: CASSFRTGSTRELFF. DNA of the CDR3: TGTGCCAGCAGTTTTCGGACAGGGAGTACCCGGGAGCTGTTTTTT.

This chain connects TRBV2 to TRBJ1-2; D is unclear. Per germline, CDR1 SNHLY and CDR2 FYNNEI. V lost 4 bases to trimming and J lost 6 bases, with 12 bases between them. The length of the CDR3 is 13 residues. This chain's CDR3 is CASSGGVVDGYTF. CDR3 nucleotide sequence: TGTGCCAGCAGTGGTGGGGTTGTGGATGGCTACACCTTC.

This clonotype came up a few times. The V call is TRBV6-2 or TRBV6-3, the J call TRBJ2-7; the D is unclear. Germline loops: CDR1 MNHEY, CDR2 SVGEGT. The CDR3 totals 13 residues. V was clipped by 5 bases and J by 4 bases, with 12 bases between them. The CDR3: CASSPSPRYEQYV. As DNA, the CDR3 is TGTGCCAGCAGTCCCAGCCCCCGTTACGAGCAGTACGTC.

The chain combines TRBV20-1 with TRBJ2-3; 15 bases map to TRBD2. CDR3 size: 18 residues. Germline lookup yields CDR1 DFQATT and CDR2 SNEGSKA (reference sequence). The junction had 12 bases not matched to a gene; V was cut back by 6 bases and J by 2 bases. The CDR3 DNA reads TGCAGTGCATCCGGGACTAGCGGGGGGCCCTCTTACACAGATACGCAGTATTTT. Amino acid sequence: CSASGTSGGPSYTDTQYF.

The table lists this clonotype with a count of one. It may be a read error: a sequence one base away is much more abundant. The chain couples TRBV7-6 to TRBJ1-1; weak D call: TRBD1 (6 bases). CDR3 length: 18 amino acids. V dropped 1 base and J dropped 3 bases, with 21 bases sitting between them. CDR1 and CDR2 (germline): SGHVS, FNYEAQ. The DNA for the CDR3 is TGTGCCAGCAGCTTAGGAGCGCCGAACAGGGTAGTCGACACTGAAGCTTTCTTT. This sequence encodes CASSLGAPNRVVDTEAFF.

This clonotype was observed a few times. The rearrangement joins TRBV27 to TRBJ2-7; a possible D gene is TRBD2 (5 bases). V shed 1 base and J shed 7 bases, with 14 bases lying between them. CDR3 length: 14 residues. From germline, CDR1 is MNHEY and CDR2 SMNVEV (reference sequence). Here the CDR3 reads CASSLWSPSGEQYF. The CDR3 DNA reads TGTGCCAGCAGTTTATGGTCTCCTTCGGGGGAGCAGTACTTC.

J is TRBJ2-2 and V is TRBV27; 8 bases agree with TRBD1. CDR1 and CDR2 (germline): MNHEY, SMNVEV (reference sequence). After removal of 3 bases from V and 7 bases from J, the junction contained 4 bases not matched to a gene. This CDR3 comprises 14 residues. The CDR3 loop reads CASSLLTGVGELFF. The CDR3 region has the DNA TGTGCCAGCAGTTTGTTGACAGGGGTCGGGGAGCTGTTTTTT.

This rearrangement joins TRBV29-1 to TRBJ1-1; a possible D gene is TRBD1 (5 bases). Germline V lookup: CDR1 SQVTM, CDR2 ANQGSEA. The CDR3 runs to 17 residues. V was pared by 2 bases and J by 0 bases, with 19 bases between. CDR3 sequence (DNA): TGCAGCGTTGAACTGGGGGTACTGGGGGGGATGAACACTGAAGCTTTCTTT. It specifies CSVELGVLGGMNTEAFF.

In DNA, the CDR3 is TGCAGCGTTGAAGATAGGCAGGGCCCCACCTCTGCTAACTATGGCTACACCTTC. It encodes CSVEDRQGPTSANYGYTF. This sequence joins TRBV29-1 and TRBJ1-2, with D perhaps TRBD1 (5 bases). Looked up from germline, CDR1 is SQVTM and CDR2 is ANQGSEA. Trimming removed 0 bases at V and 0 bases at J, with 20 bases between. The CDR3 contains 18 residues.

The sample holds many counts of this clonotype. V gene TRBV7-9 combines with J gene TRBJ2-3; D remains unclear. CDR3 length: 11 amino acids. Germline loops: CDR1 SEHNR, CDR2 FQNEAQ (reference sequence). V shed 10 bases and J shed 7 bases, with 12 bases lying between them. CDR3 amino acids: CAIHSLYTQYF. CDR3 DNA sequence: TGTGCCATTCATTCGCTGTATACGCAGTATTTT.

The chain uses TRBV5-1 and TRBJ2-5; D perhaps matches TRBD2 (5 bases). V was cut by 1 base and J by 5 bases, with 12 bases left in between. CDR3 length: 14 amino acids. CDR1 is SGHRS and CDR2 is YFSETQ in the germline V gene. Here the CDR3 DNA reads TGCGCCAGCAGCTTGTACGGGGTTGGGGAGACCCAGTACTTC. Protein: CASSLYGVGETQYF.

There are a few counts of this clonotype. The chain recombines TRBV28 with TRBJ1-6; TRBD1 matches 7 bases. Trimming took 1 base from V and 9 from J; bases not matched to a gene: 6. Germline CDR1 reads MDHEN; CDR2 reads SYDVKM. The CDR3 contains 15 residues. The CDR3 nucleotides are TGTGCCAGCAGTTTATTTGGGACAGCAGCTTCACCCCTCCACTTT. It yields the protein CASSLFGTAASPLHF.

The chain is built from TRBV29-1 and TRBJ2-1; 7 nucleotides align to TRBD1. CDR1 is SQVTM and CDR2 is ANQGSEA in the germline V gene. The CDR3 sequence is 14 residues long. The trim removed 2 bases at V and 2 bases at J, leaving 3 bases unmatched. The CDR3 region is CSVEYRGPYNEQFF. The CDR3 nucleotides are TGCAGCGTTGAATACAGGGGTCCCTACAATGAGCAGTTCTTC.

This clonotype was seen a few times. The chain links TRBV6-1 to TRBJ2-7, with 7 bases lining up with TRBD2. The CDR3 totals 14 residues. J lost 0 bases, V lost 3 bases, and 2 bases had no gene match. CDR1 MNHNS and CDR2 SASEGT come from the germline V gene. DNA of the CDR3: TGTGCCAGCAGTGAGAAGCGGGGCTCCTACGAGCAGTACTTC. It translates to CASSEKRGSYEQYF.

This clonotype has just a few counts. CDR3 DNA: TGTGCCAGCAGCTCACACTACGGAGCGGGGGACAGTAATGAGCAGTTCTTC. It is translated as CASSSHYGAGDSNEQFF. V and J are TRBV13 and TRBJ2-1; tentative D call: TRBD2 (8 bases). The CDR3 has 17 residues. V lost 4 bases and J 7 bases, leaving 23 bases between the germline ends. Germline V CDR1 and CDR2: PRHDT, FYEKMQ (reference sequence).

V gene TRBV29-1 combines with J gene TRBJ2-1; D is unclear. Trimming took 4 bases from V and 0 from J, leaving 10 bases between them. The CDR3 length is 14 residues. Germline assignment: CDR1 SQVTM and CDR2 ANQGSEA. DNA for the CDR3: TGCAGCGTTGTTGAAAAGATCTCCTACAATGAGCAGTTCTTC. Translating it yields CSVVEKISYNEQFF.

This clonotype was detected many times. J is TRBJ1-1 and V is TRBV7-9; no clear D. Germline assignment: CDR1 SEHNR and CDR2 FQNEAQ (reference sequence). The CDR3 is 12 residues long. Between the trimmed V and J ends, which lost 5 bases and 4 bases, there was a span of 8 bases. The CDR3 sequence: CASSPAGTEAFF. DNA for the CDR3: TGTGCCAGCAGCCCAGCAGGCACTGAAGCTTTCTTT. The full variable domain, its missing parts supplied by reference TRBV7-9 and TRBJ1-1, is DTGVSQNPRHKITKRGQNVTFRCDPISEHNRLYWYRQTLGQGPEFLTYFQNEAQLEKSRLLSDRFSAERPKGSFSTLEIQRTEQGDSAMYLCASSPAGTEAFFGQGTRLTVV.

Comment on this clonotype: This clone may be a read error of a much larger clone one base away. V is TRBV7-6 and J is TRBJ2-5; unclear D gene. The germline gives CDR1 SGHVS, CDR2 FNYEAQ. This CDR3 contains 16 residues. Here the CDR3 reads CANSLLSIRVQETQYF. DNA for the CDR3: TGTGCCAACAGCTTACTTTCAATCAGAGTCCAAGAGACCCAGTACTTC.